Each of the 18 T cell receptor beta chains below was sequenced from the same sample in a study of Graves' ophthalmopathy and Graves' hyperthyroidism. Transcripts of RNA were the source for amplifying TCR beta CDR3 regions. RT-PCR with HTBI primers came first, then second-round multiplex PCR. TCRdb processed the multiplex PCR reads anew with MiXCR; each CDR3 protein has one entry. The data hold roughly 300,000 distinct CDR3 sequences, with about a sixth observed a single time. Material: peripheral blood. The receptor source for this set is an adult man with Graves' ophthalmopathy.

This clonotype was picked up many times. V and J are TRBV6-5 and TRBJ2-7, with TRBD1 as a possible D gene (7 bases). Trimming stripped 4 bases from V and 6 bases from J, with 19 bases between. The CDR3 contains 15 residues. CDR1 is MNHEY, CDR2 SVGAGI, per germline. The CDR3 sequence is CASSSRRRGLIEQYF. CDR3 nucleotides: TGTGCCAGCAGTTCCCGGCGGAGGGGGCTCATCGAGCAGTACTTC.

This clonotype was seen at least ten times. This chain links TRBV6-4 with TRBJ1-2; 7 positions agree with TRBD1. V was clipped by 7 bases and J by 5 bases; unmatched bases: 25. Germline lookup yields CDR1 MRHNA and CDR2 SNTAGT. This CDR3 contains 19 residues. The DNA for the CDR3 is TGTGCCAGCACCACGTCGTCGCAGGGGGGAACGTATCGGCAGTATGGCTACACCTTC. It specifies CASTTSSQGGTYRQYGYTF.

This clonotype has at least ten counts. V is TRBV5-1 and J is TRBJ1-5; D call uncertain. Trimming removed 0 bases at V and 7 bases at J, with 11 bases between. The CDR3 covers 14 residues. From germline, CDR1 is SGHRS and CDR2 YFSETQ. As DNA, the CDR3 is TGCGCCAGCAGCTTGGCCGGGAGTAGCCAGCCCCAGCATTTT. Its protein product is CASSLAGSSQPQHF.

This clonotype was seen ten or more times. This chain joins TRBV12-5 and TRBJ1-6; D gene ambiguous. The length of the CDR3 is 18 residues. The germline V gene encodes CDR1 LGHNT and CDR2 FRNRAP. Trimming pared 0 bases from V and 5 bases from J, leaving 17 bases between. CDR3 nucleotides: TGTGCTAGTGGTTTGGTAGGGCGGCCCCCTCACCATAATTCACCCCTCCACTTT. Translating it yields CASGLVGRPPHHNSPLHF.

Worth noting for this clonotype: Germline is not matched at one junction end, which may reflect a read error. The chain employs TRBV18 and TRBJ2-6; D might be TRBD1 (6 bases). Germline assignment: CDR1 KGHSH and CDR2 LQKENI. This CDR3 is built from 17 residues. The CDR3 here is CASSPGTGNSGVNVLTF. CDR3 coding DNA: TGTGCCAGCTCGCCCGGTACAGGGAACTCTGGGGTCAACGTCCTGACTTTC.

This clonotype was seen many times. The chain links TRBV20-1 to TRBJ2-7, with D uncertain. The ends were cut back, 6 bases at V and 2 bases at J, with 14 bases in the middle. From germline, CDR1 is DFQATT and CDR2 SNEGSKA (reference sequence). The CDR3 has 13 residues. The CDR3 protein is CSARTPKAYEQYF. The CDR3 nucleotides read TGCAGTGCACGGACCCCCAAAGCCTACGAGCAGTACTTC.

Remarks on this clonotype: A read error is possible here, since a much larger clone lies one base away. The CDR3 DNA is TGCAGCGCCCTGGCAGGGGGCTATGGCTACACCTTC. Residues: CSALAGGYGYTF. The V gene is TRBV29-1, the J gene TRBJ1-2, with 7 positions matching TRBD1. CDR1 is SQVTM and CDR2 is ANQGSEA in the germline V gene. V lost 7 bases to trimming and J lost 4 bases; unmatched junction nucleotides: 6. The CDR3 runs 12 residues.

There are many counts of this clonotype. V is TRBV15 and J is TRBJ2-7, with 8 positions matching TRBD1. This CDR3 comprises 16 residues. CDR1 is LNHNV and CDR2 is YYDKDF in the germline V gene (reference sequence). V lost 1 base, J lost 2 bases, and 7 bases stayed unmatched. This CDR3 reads CATSRGSGQATYEQYF. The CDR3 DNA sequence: TGTGCCACCAGCAGAGGTTCGGGACAGGCGACCTACGAGCAGTACTTC.

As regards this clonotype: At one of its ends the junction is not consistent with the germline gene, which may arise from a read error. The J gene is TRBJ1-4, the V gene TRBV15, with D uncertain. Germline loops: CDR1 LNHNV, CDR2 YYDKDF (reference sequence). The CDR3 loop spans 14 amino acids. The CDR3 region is CASSRRVTNEKLFF. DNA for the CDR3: TGTGCCAGCAGCAGGCGGGTGACGAATGAAAAACTGTTTTTT.

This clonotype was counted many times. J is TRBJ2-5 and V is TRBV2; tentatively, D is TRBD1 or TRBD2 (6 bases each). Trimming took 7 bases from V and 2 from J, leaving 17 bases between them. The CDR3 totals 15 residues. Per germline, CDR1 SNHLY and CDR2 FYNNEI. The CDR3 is CASNRLRGGQETQYF. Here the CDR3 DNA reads TGTGCCAGCAACCGCCTCAGAGGGGGGCAAGAGACCCAGTACTTC. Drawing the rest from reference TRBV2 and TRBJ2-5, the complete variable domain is EPEVTQTPSHQVTQMGQEVILRCVPISNHLYFYWYRQILGQKVEFLVSFYNNEISEKSEIFDDQFSVERPDGSNFTLKIRSTKLEDSAMYFCASNRLRGGQETQYFGPGTRLLVL.

The CDR3 loop is CASSVRLAGGTETQYF. In DNA form, the CDR3 reads TGTGCCAGCAGTGTCCGACTAGCGGGGGGAACAGAGACCCAGTACTTC. The chain is built from TRBV12-3 or TRBV12-4 and TRBJ2-5; 13 bases match TRBD2. J lost 4 bases, V lost 5 bases, and 7 bases had no gene match. The CDR3 spans 16 residues.

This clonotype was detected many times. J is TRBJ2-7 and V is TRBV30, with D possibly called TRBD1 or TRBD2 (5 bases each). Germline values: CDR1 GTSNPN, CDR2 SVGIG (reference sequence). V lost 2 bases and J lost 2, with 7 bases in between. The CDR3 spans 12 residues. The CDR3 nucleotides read TGTGCCTGGAGTCCGGGGCCCTACGAGCAGTACTTC. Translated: CAWSPGPYEQYF.

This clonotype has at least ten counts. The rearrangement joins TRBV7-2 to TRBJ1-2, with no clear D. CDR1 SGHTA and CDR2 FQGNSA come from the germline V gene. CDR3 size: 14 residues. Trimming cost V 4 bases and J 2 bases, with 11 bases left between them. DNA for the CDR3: TGTGCCAGCAGCTCCATGATTTCGAACTATGGCTACACCTTC. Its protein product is CASSSMISNYGYTF.

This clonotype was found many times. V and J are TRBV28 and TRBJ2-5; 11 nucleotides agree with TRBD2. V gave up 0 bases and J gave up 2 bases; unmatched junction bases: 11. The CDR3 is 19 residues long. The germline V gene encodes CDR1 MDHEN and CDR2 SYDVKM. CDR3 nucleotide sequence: TGTGCCAGCAGTTTATGGACTAGCGGGGTTCGCGTGGGTCAAGAGACCCAGTACTTC. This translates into CASSLWTSGVRVGQETQYF. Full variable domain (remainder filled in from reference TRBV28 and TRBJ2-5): DVKVTQSSRYLVKRTGEKVFLECVQDMDHENMFWYRQDPGLGLRLIYFSYDVKMKEKGDIPEGYSVSREKKERFSLILESASTNQTSMYLCASSLWTSGVRVGQETQYFGPGTRLLVL.

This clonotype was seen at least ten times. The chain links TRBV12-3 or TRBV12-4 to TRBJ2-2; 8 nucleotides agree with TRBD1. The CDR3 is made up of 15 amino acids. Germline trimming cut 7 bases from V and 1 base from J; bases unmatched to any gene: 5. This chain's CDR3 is CASTTGGWNTGELFF. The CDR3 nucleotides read TGTGCCAGCACCACAGGGGGTTGGAACACCGGGGAGCTGTTTTTT.

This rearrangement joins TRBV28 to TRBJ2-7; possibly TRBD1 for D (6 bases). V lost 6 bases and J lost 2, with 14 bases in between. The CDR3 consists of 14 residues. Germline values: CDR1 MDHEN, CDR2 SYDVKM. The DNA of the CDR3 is TGTGCCAGCAGCCCTGGGACATTAGCCTACGAGCAGTACTTC. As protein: CASSPGTLAYEQYF.

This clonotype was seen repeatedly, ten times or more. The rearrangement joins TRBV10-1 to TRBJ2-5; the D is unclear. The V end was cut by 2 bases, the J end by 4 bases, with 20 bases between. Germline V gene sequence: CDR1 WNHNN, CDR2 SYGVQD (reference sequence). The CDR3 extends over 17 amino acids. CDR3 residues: CASSEGDHQGRRETQYF. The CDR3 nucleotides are TGCGCCAGCAGTGAGGGCGACCATCAAGGACGGCGAGAGACCCAGTACTTC.

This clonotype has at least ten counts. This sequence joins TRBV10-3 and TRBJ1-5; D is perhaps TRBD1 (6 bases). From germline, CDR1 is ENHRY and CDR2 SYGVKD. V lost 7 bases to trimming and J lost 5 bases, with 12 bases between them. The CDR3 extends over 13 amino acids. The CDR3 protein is CAITAGVDQPQHF. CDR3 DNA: TGTGCCATCACCGCAGGGGTGGATCAGCCCCAGCATTTT.